The following is a T cell receptor beta chain sequence with its context. Assay used: immunoSEQ multiplex PCR; TCRdb lists only in-frame clones, some missing. This table has around 250,000 clones, approximately 90% appearing once. Germline CDR1 reads MGHRA; CDR2 reads YSYEKL. V was cut by 1 base and J by 7 bases, with 13 bases left in between. The CDR3 has 15 amino acids. The data originate from a study of blood T cell repertoires in COVID-19. The wider study: Samples of COVID-19 (acute and convalescent) were obtained from the United States, Italy and Spain. T cells, B-cell-depleted T cells, or PBMCs supplied cDNA or gDNA.

Categorization into cohorts depended on clinical history that participants reported. The V and J genes are TRBV4-1 and TRBJ1-4, with D maybe TRBD1 (5 bases). The sequenced sample consisted of PBMCs or T cells enriched from blood (not recorded which). This sequence was found in a woman aged 30 to 39 who had recovered from COVID-19. The CDR3 sequence is CASSQGKGRGEKLFF. For the CDR3, the DNA is TGCGCCAGCAGCCAAGGGAAGGGAAGGGGTGAAAAACTGTTTTTT.